This record covers a single T cell receptor beta chain. The antigen is unknown. The sample is drawn from a study of identical twins. The study's findings and limits: Diverse VJ usage suggested most zero-insertion clonotypes were not invariant T cells. Twin pairs' shared out-of-frame alpha sequences were enriched in low generation probability. Monozygotic twins shared more out-of-frame TCR alpha than recombination models predicted.

All donors were healthy Caucasians. Trimming cost V 0 bases and J 8 bases, with 7 bases left between them. The CDR3 contains 13 residues. CDR1 is LGHNA and CDR2 is YSLEER in the germline V gene. TCRdb redid the calling of the 5' RACE reads with MiXCR, one entry per CDR3 protein. The profile covers 250,000 to 300,000 distinct CDR3 sequences, with about 8% appearing a single time and around 3% taken by the ten largest. These data also featured in a second study, about yellow fever vaccine responses in identical twins.

The sequence came from a young woman in good health. The sequencing input was CD8+ T cells sorted from blood. The chain recombines TRBV4-3 with TRBJ1-4; D is ambiguous. Here the CDR3 reads CASSQDRVEKLFF. CDR3 nucleotides: TGCGCCAGCAGCCAAGATCGAGTCGAAAAACTGTTTTTT.